This note documents a single T cell receptor beta chain sequence. The data belong to a study of T cells in localized non-small cell lung cancer. TCRdb's table, derived via immunoSEQ multiplex PCR, lists solely in-frame clones and lacks some. The data contain 45,000 to 70,000 clones, 86% of them seen just once; the ten biggest clones take up about 5%. Trimming removed 2 bases at V and 9 bases at J, with 26 bases between. Germline loops: CDR1 SGHVS, CDR2 FQNEAQ. The CDR3 covers 18 residues. Specimen: peripheral blood, collected before any cancer treatment. This chain connects TRBV7-8 to TRBJ1-5, with D possibly being TRBD1 (5 bases). The receptor was derived from a woman aged 40-75 years with stage I lung adenocarcinoma. CDR3 region: CASSLNRPGTMRHRPQHF. The CDR3 DNA sequence: TGTGCCAGCAGCTTAAATCGACCGGGGACGATGAGACATCGGCCCCAGCATTTT.